These 6 T cell receptor beta chains share one sample of origin, sequenced in a study of blood T cell repertoires in COVID-19. The data were produced by immunoSEQ multiplex PCR, yet TCRdb's version contains in-frame clones alone and is incomplete. The sample comprises over 150,000 clones, roughly 79% of which are singletons, and about 6.9% rests with the top ten. Material for sequencing was peripheral blood. The receptors come from a human donor with acute or convalescent COVID-19. The donor label of this sample is uncertain.

The rearrangement uses TRBV5-1 and TRBJ2-3; weak D call: TRBD1 (6 bases). This CDR3 comprises 15 residues. Germline V CDR1 and CDR2: SGHRS, YFSETQ. Trimming pared 5 bases from V and 1 base from J, leaving 14 bases between. CDR3 protein: CASRTGRGGTDTQYF. As DNA, the CDR3 is TGCGCCAGCAGGACAGGCCGTGGGGGCACAGATACGCAGTATTTT.

V is TRBV19 and J is TRBJ2-5; TRBD2 agrees at 7 bases. This CDR3 region has 15 residues. V lost 3 bases, J lost 4 bases, and 8 bases stayed unmatched. In germline, CDR1 is LNHDA, CDR2 SQIVND (reference sequence). This chain's CDR3 is CASSIAPAGRETQYF. In DNA form, the CDR3 reads TGTGCCAGTAGTATCGCCCCAGCGGGGCGAGAGACCCAGTACTTC.

J is TRBJ1-2 and V is TRBV9; D is ambiguous. CDR1 is SGDLS and CDR2 is YYNGEE in the germline V gene. CDR3 size: 11 residues. The V gene lost 3 bases and the J gene lost 6 bases, with 6 bases spanning the gap. Here the CDR3 DNA reads TGTGCCAGCAGCGACAGAGATGGCTACACCTTC. The encoded protein is CASSDRDGYTF.

This chain joins TRBV27 and TRBJ1-1, with 7 bases matching TRBD1. The CDR3 contains 14 residues. Germline values: CDR1 MNHEY, CDR2 SMNVEV (reference sequence). With V trimmed by 3 bases and J by 4 bases, 5 bases remained unmatched. The chain's CDR3 is CASSLSRGSTEAFF. The CDR3 DNA follows: TGTGCCAGCAGTTTGAGCAGGGGGAGCACTGAAGCTTTCTTT.

The chain combines TRBV19 with TRBJ1-1; D remains unclear. The CDR3 totals 18 residues. Trimming removed 2 bases from V and 0 bases from J, with 19 bases in between. The V gene's germline CDR1 is LNHDA and CDR2 SQIVND (reference sequence). DNA for the CDR3: TGTGCCAGTAGTATAAGTGAGAGGGCGACCACCATGAACACTGAAGCTTTCTTT. Its translation: CASSISERATTMNTEAFF.

The chain joins TRBV18 to TRBJ1-1; D is uncertain. The CDR3 totals 14 residues. V lost 5 bases and J lost 4, with 14 bases in between. Germline assignment: CDR1 KGHSH and CDR2 LQKENI. The CDR3 here is CASSDRGDSTEAFF. The DNA for the CDR3 is TGTGCCAGCTCAGATCGCGGGGATAGCACTGAAGCTTTCTTT.